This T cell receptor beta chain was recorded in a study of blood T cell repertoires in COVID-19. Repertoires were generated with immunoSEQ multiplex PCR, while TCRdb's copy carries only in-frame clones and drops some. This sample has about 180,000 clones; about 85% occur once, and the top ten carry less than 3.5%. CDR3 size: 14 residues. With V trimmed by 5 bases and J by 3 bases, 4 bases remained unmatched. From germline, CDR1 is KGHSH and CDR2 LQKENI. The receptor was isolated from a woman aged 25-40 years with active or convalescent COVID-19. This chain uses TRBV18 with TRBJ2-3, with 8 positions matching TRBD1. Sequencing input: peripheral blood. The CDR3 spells CASSKGQGTDTQYF. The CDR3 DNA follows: TGTGCCAGCTCAAAAGGACAGGGTACAGATACGCAGTATTTT.